Listed here are 16 T cell receptor beta chains from one sample, sequenced in a study of blood T cells in healthy people across ages. The second PCR ran about 6 to 12 cycles with a sample-barcoded 5' primer and J-beta primers. Using its own MiXCR run on the 5' RACE reads, TCRdb lists one record per CDR3 protein. In the table there are about 930,000 distinct CDR3 sequences, about 28% of which are singletons. These data also featured in a second study, about T cells of mothers and their children.

The sequenced material came from blood. The receptor set was obtained from a woman between 35 and 50 years old in good health.

Comments on this clonotype: A much larger clone is a single base away; this may be a read error. The J gene is TRBJ2-5, the V gene TRBV29-1, with 7 nucleotides matching TRBD1. The tail of the sequence fits TRBJ2-7 better, so the J call may be wrong. The CDR3 is 15 amino acids. Germline V gives CDR1 SQVTM, CDR2 ANQGSEA. This CDR3 reads CSVKGGQLLSYEQYF. The CDR3 coding sequence is TGCAGCGTTAAAGGGGGACAGCTCCTTTCCTACGAGCAGTACTTC.

This clonotype was seen at least ten times. The chain recombines TRBV4-1 with TRBJ2-7; 10 bases match TRBD1. J lost 4 bases, V lost 0 bases, and 6 bases had no gene match. Germline V lookup: CDR1 MGHRA, CDR2 YSYEKL. There are 16 residues in the CDR3. CDR3 DNA sequence: TGCGCCAGCAGCCAAGATGACAGGGGGCGAAATTACGAGCAGTACTTC. Protein: CASSQDDRGRNYEQYF.

This clonotype was detected only a few times. This chain's CDR3 is CSASLQGTGWAEAFF. In DNA, the CDR3 is TGCAGTGCTAGCCTTCAAGGTACAGGGTGGGCTGAAGCTTTCTTT. The chain links TRBV20-1 to TRBJ1-1, with TRBD1 as a possible D gene (6 bases). CDR1 is DFQATT, CDR2 SNEGSKA, per germline (reference sequence). This CDR3 is 15 amino acids long. Trimming pared 3 bases from V and 6 bases from J, leaving 20 bases between.

This clonotype was detected many times. V is TRBV6-4 and J is TRBJ2-1, with 10 bases that match TRBD2. This CDR3 is 15 amino acids long. In germline, CDR1 is MRHNA, CDR2 SNTAGT. Trimming at V came to 4 bases and at J to 0 bases, leaving 0 bases not matched to a gene. The CDR3: CASSVAGGSYNEQFF. CDR3 DNA: TGTGCCAGCAGTGTAGCGGGGGGCTCCTACAATGAGCAGTTCTTC.

This chain connects TRBV7-3 to TRBJ1-2; D is unclear. CDR1 SGHTA and CDR2 FQGTGA come from the germline V gene. CDR3 length: 13 amino acids. The V gene lost 5 bases and the J gene lost 6 bases, with 13 bases spanning the gap. The CDR3 sequence: CASSPGRGDGYTF. In nucleotides, the CDR3 is TGTGCCAGCAGCCCGGGCCGGGGAGATGGCTACACCTTC.

This chain links TRBV12-3 or TRBV12-4 with TRBJ1-2, with 7 bases identical to TRBD1. CDR3 size: 14 residues. V shed 7 bases and J 6 bases; nucleotides not matched to a gene: 11. In DNA, the CDR3 is TGTGCCAGCACCCGGACAGGAGAAGATCATGGCTACACCTTC. It translates to CASTRTGEDHGYTF.

This clonotype was counted between two and nine times. This chain joins TRBV7-6 and TRBJ2-7; 8 bases align to TRBD1. The CDR3 covers 14 residues. V shed 5 bases and J 0 bases; nucleotides not matched to a gene: 3. Germline V gene lookup returns CDR1 SGHVS and CDR2 FNYEAQ. As DNA, the CDR3 is TGTGCCAGCAGCGTGCAGGGGGCCTCCTACGAGCAGTACTTC. It codes for CASSVQGASYEQYF.

This chain connects TRBV18 to TRBJ1-5; no clear D. CDR3 length equals 15 residues. Germline CDR1 reads KGHSH; CDR2 reads LQKENI. Trimming pared 4 bases from V and 3 bases from J, leaving 13 bases between. The CDR3 sequence is CASSRDRIDNQPQHF. The CDR3 coding sequence is TGTGCCAGCTCACGCGATCGGATCGACAATCAGCCCCAGCATTTT.

The chain couples TRBV20-1 to TRBJ2-3, with 7 bases that match TRBD2. V was clipped by 3 bases and J by 2 bases; unmatched bases: 5. From germline, CDR1 is DFQATT and CDR2 SNEGSKA (reference sequence). This CDR3 is built from 14 residues. CDR3 in amino acids: CSARRGGLTDTQYF. For the CDR3, the DNA is TGCAGTGCTAGGCGCGGGGGACTCACAGATACGCAGTATTTT.

As regards this clonotype: A much larger clone lies a single base off, so this may be a read error. V gene TRBV7-3 combines with J gene TRBJ1-2; no firm D call. This CDR3 region has 13 residues. Germline V gives CDR1 SGHTA, CDR2 FQGTGA. The CDR3 sequence: CSSSLEAFYGYTF. The DNA for the CDR3 is TGTTCCAGCAGCTTAGAGGCTTTCTATGGCTACACCTTC.

The V and J genes are TRBV29-1 and TRBJ1-2, with TRBD1 matching over 7 bases. V was pared by 1 base and J by 3 bases, with 5 bases of the junction left unmatched. CDR3 length equals 14 residues. Germline-derived CDR1 and CDR2 are SQVTM and ANQGSEA. The CDR3 DNA follows: TGCAGCGTTGAAGGGGACAGCGTTTACTATGGCTACACCTTC. The encoded protein is CSVEGDSVYYGYTF.

This chain connects TRBV4-3 to TRBJ2-2; D is unclear. Per the germline V gene, CDR1 is LGHNA and CDR2 is YSLEER. The CDR3 totals 16 residues. Between the trimmed V and J ends, which lost 0 bases and 4 bases, there was a span of 12 bases. The CDR3: CASSQDRQEITGELFF. DNA for the CDR3: TGCGCCAGCAGCCAAGATAGGCAGGAGATCACCGGGGAGCTGTTTTTT.

The CDR3, as DNA: TGTGCCTGGAGTGAGGAGCTCTACAAGCAGTTCTTC. This sequence encodes CAWSEELYKQFF. The chain couples TRBV30 to TRBJ2-1; D gene unclear. Looked up from germline, CDR1 is GTSNPN and CDR2 is SVGIG (reference sequence). Deletions cut 1 base from V and 11 bases from J, with 12 bases between. The CDR3 has 12 residues.

This chain's CDR3 is CASSTGTGTGELFF. CDR3 in DNA: TGCGCCAGCAGCACCGGGACGGGCACCGGGGAGCTGTTTTTT. The rearrangement uses TRBV5-1 and TRBJ2-2, with D perhaps assigned TRBD1 or TRBD2 (5 bases each). The CDR3 is made up of 14 amino acids. The germline V and J ends were trimmed by 4 bases and 4 bases, with 11 bases remaining between them. Germline V gives CDR1 SGHRS, CDR2 YFSETQ.

About this clonotype: A single base separates this from a much larger clone, so it may be a read error. The rearrangement links TRBV12-3 or TRBV12-4 to TRBJ2-1, with D maybe TRBD1 (6 bases). The CDR3 is made up of 15 amino acids. V lost 10 bases to trimming and J lost 4 bases, with 20 bases between them. In DNA, the CDR3 is TGTGCCAACAGCCTCCTGGGGGCCTCTTACAATGAGCAGTTCTTC. It translates to CANSLLGASYNEQFF.

The chain recombines TRBV7-8 with TRBJ2-2; 13 bases line up with TRBD2. Germline V gives CDR1 SGHVS, CDR2 FQNEAQ. CDR3 size: 17 residues. Trimming removed 3 bases from V and 4 bases from J; junction bases left unmatched: 5. The CDR3 protein is CASSFPGLAGATGELFF. The CDR3, as DNA: TGTGCCAGCAGCTTCCCTGGACTAGCGGGGGCCACCGGGGAGCTGTTTTTT.